A single sample is the source of the 30 T cell receptor beta chains below, sequenced in a study of blood T cell repertoires in COVID-19. The protocol was immunoSEQ multiplex PCR, while the TCRdb copy is restricted to in-frame clones and leaves out a portion. This sample yields 300,000 or so clones, of which 65% to 90% are seen a single time; approximately 4.4% belongs to the top ten. Material: PBMCs or T cells enriched from blood (not recorded which). The receptors were gathered from a woman in her thirties or forties with acute COVID-19.

This chain uses TRBV19 with TRBJ1-2; TRBD1 agrees at 8 bases. CDR3 length: 15 residues. Germline CDR1 is LNHDA and CDR2 is SQIVND (reference sequence). V lost 3 bases and J lost 10; bases outside the gene matches: 13. In DNA, the CDR3 is TGTGCCAGTAGTATGGAGACAGGGGCTTATCCGGTCTACACCTTC. This codes for CASSMETGAYPVYTF.

This chain uses TRBV2 with TRBJ1-5, with 7 bases fitting TRBD1. CDR1 and CDR2 (germline): SNHLY, FYNNEI. V was pared by 8 bases and J by 7 bases, with 8 bases of the junction left unmatched. The CDR3 covers 13 residues. The CDR3 loop is CASGIRQGQPQHF. The CDR3, as DNA: TGTGCCAGCGGGATCAGACAGGGCCAGCCCCAGCATTTT.

The chain has TRBV2 and TRBJ2-5; 9 bases are a match to TRBD1. Germline CDR1 SNHLY, CDR2 FYNNEI. The CDR3 is made up of 14 amino acids. The junction had 6 bases not matched to a gene; V was cut back by 6 bases and J by 4 bases. CDR3: CASRQGAQLETQYF. The DNA for the CDR3 is TGTGCCAGCAGACAGGGGGCGCAGCTAGAGACCCAGTACTTC.

The chain joins TRBV14 to TRBJ1-1; TRBD1 aligns across 7 bases. The junction had 5 bases not matched to a gene; V was cut back by 4 bases and J by 0 bases. The CDR3 is 15 residues long. CDR1 SGHDN and CDR2 FVKESK come from the germline V gene. CDR3 bases: TGTGCCAGCAGCCTAAGGGGGCTTATGAACACTGAAGCTTTCTTT. Translation: CASSLRGLMNTEAFF. Together with reference TRBV14 and TRBJ1-1, the CDR3 gives the full variable domain: EAGVTQFPSHSVIEKGQTVTLRCDPISGHDNLYWYRRVMGKEIKFLLHFVKESKQDESGMPNNRFLAERTGGTYSTLKVQPAELEDSGVYFCASSLRGLMNTEAFFGQGTRLTVV.

This clone has only one observation. The V and J genes are TRBV5-6 and TRBJ2-7, with D possibly matching TRBD1 (5 bases). Trimming cost V 4 bases and J 5 bases, with 19 bases left between them. The CDR3 runs 15 residues. Germline V gene lookup returns CDR1 SGHDT and CDR2 YYEEEE. The CDR3 region is CASSAVHRGFNEQYF. The CDR3 bases are TGTGCCAGCAGCGCGGTCCATAGGGGTTTCAACGAGCAGTACTTC.

The CDR3 DNA is TGTGCCTGCAAATCGGGGGATCGGGAGACCCAGTACTTC. This codes for CACKSGDRETQYF. V and J are TRBV27 and TRBJ2-5, with D tentatively TRBD2 (6 bases). Germline V gene sequence: CDR1 MNHEY, CDR2 SMNVEV (reference sequence). The CDR3 totals 13 residues. V was clipped by 11 bases and J by 5 bases, with 18 bases between them.

V usage is TRBV3-1 (or the pseudogene TRBV3-2) and J usage is TRBJ1-5; no clear D. CDR1 LGHDT and CDR2 YNNKEL come from the germline V gene (reference sequence). CDR3 length: 19 amino acids. V shed 4 bases and J shed 0 bases, with 22 bases lying between them. The CDR3 reads CASSRIPRLADYSNQPQHF. CDR3 nucleotide sequence: TGTGCCAGCAGCCGAATTCCCCGTTTAGCTGACTATAGCAATCAGCCCCAGCATTTT.

V usage is TRBV6-7 and J usage is TRBJ1-2; 7 positions match TRBD1. TRBV6-7 is classed as an ORF, of uncertain function. Trimming cost V 8 bases and J 4 bases; bases outside gene matches: 7. CDR3 size: 13 residues. The CDR3 DNA reads as TGTGCCAGCCCGACGACAGGGCTCTATGGCTACACCTTC. Protein product: CASPTTGLYGYTF.

The chain is built from TRBV7-6 and TRBJ1-1, with 8 bases lining up with TRBD1. CDR1 and CDR2 from the germline V gene are SGHVS and FNYEAQ. The CDR3 is 15 amino acids. The V segment lost 4 bases and the J segment 2 bases; nucleotides outside the gene matches: 6. The CDR3, as DNA: TGTGCCAGCAGCTACGACAGGGGTCGAAACACTGAAGCTTTCTTT. Translated, it gives CASSYDRGRNTEAFF.

V usage is TRBV5-6 and J usage is TRBJ2-1, with 7 nucleotides matching TRBD2. The germline CDR1 and CDR2 sequences are SGHDT and YYEEEE. The CDR3 consists of 14 residues. V dropped 4 bases and J dropped 5; count of bases not matched to a gene: 6. CDR3: CASSPVLADNEQFF. Written as DNA, the CDR3 is TGTGCCAGCAGCCCCGTCCTAGCGGACAATGAGCAGTTCTTC.

In the case of this clone: Being one base from a much bigger clone, this may be a read error. The rearrangement links TRBV6-5 to TRBJ2-2, with a possible D match to TRBD1 (6 bases). Germline V gives CDR1 MNHEY, CDR2 SVGAGI. V was cut by 4 bases and J by 5 bases, with 8 bases left in between. The CDR3 is 13 residues long. CDR3 in DNA: TGTGCCAGCAGTTCACAGGGTACCGGGGAGCTGTTTTTT. It is translated as CASSSQGTGELFF.

This sequence joins TRBV5-6 and TRBJ2-7; possible D gene TRBD1, 6 bases. The V end was cut by 4 bases, the J end by 2 bases, with 16 bases between. The CDR3 extends over 15 amino acids. Germline CDR1 and CDR2: SGHDT and YYEEEE. The CDR3 sequence is CASSQIDRQTYEQYF. The CDR3, as DNA: TGTGCCAGCAGCCAAATTGACAGGCAAACCTACGAGCAGTACTTC.

The CDR3 loop reads CATSRGGTSEYEQYF. CDR3 DNA: TGTGCCACCAGCAGAGGCGGGACTAGCGAGTACGAGCAGTACTTC. The rearrangement uses TRBV15 and TRBJ2-7, with 10 positions matching TRBD2. V lost 1 base and J lost 4; bases outside the gene matches: 4. Germline V gene lookup returns CDR1 LNHNV and CDR2 YYDKDF (reference sequence). This CDR3 comprises 15 residues.

Only one count was recorded for this clone. The V call is TRBV5-1, the J call TRBJ2-1, with TRBD2 as a possible D gene (6 bases). The CDR3 has 16 amino acids. CDR1 and CDR2 from the germline V gene are SGHRS and YFSETQ. The V end lost 0 bases, the J end lost 2 bases, and 12 bases lay between the germline ends. CDR3 sequence reads: CASSLAGASAYNEQFF. CDR3 sequence (DNA): TGCGCCAGCAGCTTGGCCGGGGCTAGCGCCTACAATGAGCAGTTCTTC. The entire variable domain, with the rest obtained from reference TRBV5-1 and TRBJ2-1, is as follows: KAGVTQTPRYLIKTRGQQVTLSCSPISGHRSVSWYQQTPGQGLQFLFEYFSETQRNKGNFPGRFSGRQFSNSRSEMNVSTLELGDSALYLCASSLAGASAYNEQFFGPGTRLTVL.

The V call is TRBV3-1 (or the pseudogene TRBV3-2), the J call TRBJ1-2; 11 positions match TRBD1. CDR1 LGHDT and CDR2 YNNKEL come from the germline V gene (reference sequence). CDR3 length: 15 residues. V gave up 6 bases and J gave up 4 bases; unmatched junction bases: 7. The CDR3 protein is CASSPRTGGFYGYTF. Written as DNA, the CDR3 is TGTGCCAGCAGTCCTAGGACAGGGGGCTTCTATGGCTACACCTTC.

The rearrangement links TRBV6-2 or TRBV6-3 to TRBJ1-1, with D maybe TRBD1 (6 bases). CDR1 is MNHEY and CDR2 is SVGEGT in the germline V gene. Deletions cut 0 bases from V and 5 bases from J, with 25 bases between. The length of the CDR3 is 19 residues. CDR3: CASSYSGSRLQGGRTEAFF. The CDR3 bases are TGTGCCAGCAGTTACTCGGGGTCACGCTTACAGGGCGGGCGGACTGAAGCTTTCTTT.

The rearrangement joins TRBV18 to TRBJ2-5; a possible D gene is TRBD1 (6 bases). This CDR3 is built from 13 residues. CDR1 and CDR2 from the germline V gene are KGHSH and LQKENI. The V end lost 3 bases, the J end lost 1 base, and 6 bases lay between the germline ends. As DNA, the CDR3 is TGTGCCAGCTCACCGGGGGCCCAAGAGACCCAGTACTTC. This codes for CASSPGAQETQYF.

CDR3 sequence: CARSPTADRARVLSGANVLTF. The DNA for the CDR3 is TGTGCCAGAAGCCCCACGGCCGACAGGGCCCGTGTGTTATCTGGGGCCAACGTCCTGACTTTC. The genes are TRBV7-5 and TRBJ2-6; the D call in the table, TRBD1, was not verified against the DNA. TRBV7-5 counts as a pseudogene. This CDR3 region has 21 residues.

V is TRBV7-9 and J is TRBJ1-6; maybe TRBD1 (6 bases). This CDR3 comprises 15 residues. Germline V gives CDR1 SEHNR, CDR2 FQNEAQ (reference sequence). V was trimmed by 6 bases and J by 6 bases, leaving 15 bases between them. CDR3: CASRPDSDANSPLHF. CDR3 in DNA: TGTGCCAGCAGACCGGACAGTGACGCTAATTCACCCCTCCACTTT.

The chain joins TRBV5-1 to TRBJ1-1; TRBD1 might be the D (6 bases). Germline V gives CDR1 SGHRS, CDR2 YFSETQ. V was cut by 1 base and J by 0 bases, with 16 bases left in between. The CDR3 runs 17 residues. The CDR3 nucleotides are TGCGCCAGCAGCTTGTACGCACAGGGCCAGTTGAACACTGAAGCTTTCTTT. This gives the protein CASSLYAQGQLNTEAFF.

J is TRBJ2-3 and V is TRBV10-3, with 7 positions matching TRBD2. Germline CDR1 and CDR2: ENHRY and SYGVKD. The CDR3 is made up of 12 amino acids. The V and J ends lost 10 bases and 6 bases, in that order; junction bases with no gene match: 7. This chain's CDR3 is CATATSDDTQYF. In DNA, the CDR3 is TGTGCCACAGCAACTAGCGACGATACGCAGTATTTT.

The genes are TRBV18 and TRBJ1-3, with D possibly TRBD1 on 5 matching bases. Trimming cost V 3 bases and J 2 bases, with 17 bases left between them. Germline V gene lookup returns CDR1 KGHSH and CDR2 LQKENI. CDR3 length: 17 amino acids. The CDR3 DNA sequence: TGTGCCAGCTCACCCCGGGGGTCGTTGGATACTGGAAACACCATATATTTT. As protein: CASSPRGSLDTGNTIYF.

The chain uses TRBV12-3 or TRBV12-4 and TRBJ2-3; no clear D. This CDR3 is 12 amino acids long. The V gene lost 6 bases and the J gene lost 0 bases, with 4 bases spanning the gap. This CDR3 reads CASSGSTDTQYF. CDR3 in DNA: TGTGCCAGCAGCGGGAGCACAGATACGCAGTATTTT.

The CDR3 DNA reads TGTGCCAGTAGTGCCGGGGGAGTCGGTAACATTCAGTACTTC. Protein: CASSAGGVGNIQYF. The gene calls are TRBV19 and TRBJ2-4, with D possibly matching TRBD2 (6 bases). There are 14 residues in the CDR3. The germline V gene has CDR1 LNHDA and CDR2 SQIVND (reference sequence). The V end was cut by 5 bases, the J end by 7 bases, with 15 bases between.

The chain has TRBV2 and TRBJ2-3; D is undetermined. This CDR3 contains 12 residues. Germline CDR1 and CDR2: SNHLY and FYNNEI. V lost 6 bases and J 6 bases, leaving 10 bases between the germline ends. The CDR3 region has the DNA TGTGCCAGCAGCACCGGTGCGGATACGCAGTATTTT. Encoded protein: CASSTGADTQYF.

This sequence joins TRBV5-1 and TRBJ2-7; no clear D gene. CDR1 is SGHRS and CDR2 is YFSETQ in the germline V gene. The CDR3 covers 13 residues. V was shortened by 3 bases and J by 3 bases, with 10 bases between the two germline ends. The CDR3 spells CASSYRPDYEQYF. DNA for the CDR3: TGCGCCAGCAGCTACCGCCCAGACTACGAGCAGTACTTC.

This clone showed up just once. The V gene is TRBV4-3, the J gene TRBJ1-1; a weak D match, TRBD1 (6 bases). The CDR3 covers 14 residues. CDR1 and CDR2 from the germline V gene are LGHNA and YSLEER. V was cut by 1 base and J by 1 base, with 7 bases left in between. The DNA for the CDR3 is TGCGCCAGCAGCCAAGTCAGGGGGAACACTGAAGCTTTCTTT. It encodes CASSQVRGNTEAFF.

J is TRBJ2-5 and V is TRBV28; D may be TRBD2 (9 bases). Looked up from germline, CDR1 is MDHEN and CDR2 is SYDVKM. V shed 2 bases and J shed 9 bases, with 19 bases lying between them. The CDR3 runs to 15 residues. In DNA, the CDR3 is TGTGCCAGCAGTTTACTAGACAGGGGCGGGAGGGCCCAGTACTTC. Its translation is CASSLLDRGGRAQYF.

The CDR3 DNA reads TGTGCCAGCAGCTTAGACCCCTATCGCGCGGGGGGCAGCGGGGAGACCCAGTACTTC. Its translation: CASSLDPYRAGGSGETQYF. This chain joins TRBV7-9 and TRBJ2-5; 8 bases agree with TRBD2. Germline V gene lookup returns CDR1 SEHNR and CDR2 FQNEAQ (reference sequence). Unmatched junction bases numbered 18, after V lost 1 base and J lost 5 bases. CDR3 length equals 19 residues.

V is TRBV28 and J is TRBJ1-6; D is unclear. Trimming removed 5 bases from V and 11 bases from J, with 19 bases in between. Germline CDR1 MDHEN, CDR2 SYDVKM. The CDR3 extends over 15 amino acids. CDR3 sequence reads: CASSGLLPPGAPLHF. CDR3 coding DNA: TGTGCCAGCAGTGGTCTGCTCCCCCCCGGGGCACCCCTCCACTTT.